This entry concerns a single TCR beta chain. V lost 1 base and J lost 6, with 25 bases in between. The germline V gene encodes CDR1 MNHEY and CDR2 SMNVEV (reference sequence). CDR3 length: 19 amino acids. These data originate in a study of blood T cell repertoires in COVID-19. At the level of the study: Whether acute or convalescent, the COVID-19 samples came from the United States, Italy and Spain. T cells, B-cell-depleted T cells, or PBMCs provided the cDNA or gDNA that served as material.

In the original processing: Reference gene primer amplification yielded estimated nucleated cell counts. Sequenced by immunoSEQ multiplex PCR; TCRdb stores in-frame clones only, minus some. Clone size and the V and J calls come from that table; the DNA yielded D and trimming. The repertoire consists of roughly 280,000 clones, with about 88% occurring once and the leading ten covering about 4%. The sequence was collected from a man aged 18 to 35 with active or convalescent COVID-19. The sample comprised peripheral blood. This chain links TRBV27 with TRBJ1-5, with D possibly TRBD1 on 6 matching bases. The CDR3 DNA reads TGTGCCAGCAGTTTATTTGGCTTGGGTGGGGGCAGGGTTGGTCAGCCCCAGCATTTT. Its protein product is CASSLFGLGGGRVGQPQHF.